This TCR beta chain was sequenced during a study of monozygotic twins with inflammatory bowel disease (dated by TCRdb to the late 2010s). The study in broad terms: In total, 28 monozygotic twin pairs made up the full study: 19 Danish pairs, all IBD-discordant, plus nine German pairs, of which four were IBD-concordant and five were IBD-discordant. The search for disease-associated traits relied mainly on comparing, within discordant pairs, IBD patients with their genetically identical healthy co-twins. Each individual had, on average, about 151 000 unique TCRalpha sequences and 181 000 unique TCRbeta sequences available for analysis. On the study overall, not on this receptor specifically: Distinction between different T cell subtypes could not be achieved in the analysis. The results gave no support for a single strong signal or clonotype linked to IBD. Fewer clonotypes were shared with other individuals by IBD patients than by healthy twins, most markedly in patients showing signs of disease activity. No difference in repertoire similarity was observed between concordant and discordant twins, possibly owing to limited statistical power. Differing immunosuppressive treatments among patients may have added background noise and inter-individual variability to the repertoires. Measured by the inverse Simpson index, TCRbeta repertoire diversity was lower in IBD patients than in their healthy co-twins.

A note on this clonotype: Its antigen has not been determined.

From each donor, a roughly 2.6 ml peripheral blood sample was collected into PAXgene tubes and stored at -80 degrees C. Without any T cell sorting, total RNA was extracted from whole blood using the PAXgene blood miRNA kit on an automated QIAcube. Peripheral blood from monozygotic twin pairs who were concordant or discordant for inflammatory bowel disease underwent deep TCRalpha and TCRbeta repertoire profiling using unique molecular barcoding. Smoking habits were recorded for all twin pairs, and each individual was classified as a current, former or never smoker. The method behind the library was 5' RACE. Preparation of each TCR library used 3,000 to 4,000 ng of total RNA. For each sample, cDNA synthesis with SMARTScribe reverse transcriptase was split into eight separate reactions. Unique molecular identifiers containing a 6-nucleotide sample barcode were introduced through template switching during cDNA synthesis. Amplification of TCRalpha and TCRbeta cDNA involved two nested PCRs of approximately 17 and 9 cycles, and each PCR was followed by bead purification. Before amplification, the cDNA was treated with uracil DNA-glycosylase and purified using the QIAquick PCR purification kit. The second PCR was the step at which Illumina TruSeq-compatible adapters and sample-specific barcodes were added. TapeStation and Qubit were used to check library quality and concentration, and around 5.2 ng of each library went into the pool. The pooled libraries were sequenced with 2 x 100 bp reads and custom sequencing primers on an Illumina HiSeq2500 single-index Rapid Run. In the source study's methods: UMI-based consensus assembly with MiGEC version 1.2.6 was used to correct PCR and sequencing errors. MiXCR version 2.1.1 handled V(D)J alignment, clonotype assembly and CDR3 extraction. To normalise gene usage, clonotype sharing and MAIT/NKT TCR abundance, the top 1000, 10 000 and 20 000 clonotypes in each sample were analysed. After downsampling to 27 000 UMIs, diversity was calculated as the inverse Simpson index using the vegan R package. Paired Mann-Whitney U tests were applied to discordant twin pairs, and Benjamini-Hochberg correction was used for multiple testing. One entry per CDR3 protein sequence results from the TCRdb reprocessing of the reads, with DNA left out. TCRdb assigned the V and J calls; the authors' analysis was not used. Per the sample table, the count is over 350,000 distinct CDR3 sequences. 2.5% to 3% of the sample rests with the top ten.

CDR1 and CDR2 (MNHNS, SASEGT) derive from the germline V gene. From the cysteine up to the phenylalanine, the CDR3 has a length of 15 residues. The record lacks a DNA sequence. This TCR came from a human donor with ulcerative colitis or Crohn's disease, or a healthy co-twin of an affected twin (not recorded which). The sequence is built from TRBV6-1 and TRBJ2-5. Specimen: blood. The CDR3 here reads CASSRDGQPQETQYF.